A selection of T cell receptor beta chains follows, all from one sample in a study of long-term antiretroviral therapy in people with HIV. Clones were read by immunoSEQ multiplex PCR, and TCRdb kept only the in-frame ones, dropping some. The data show approximately 20,000 clones, with approximately 90% seen just once and 7.5% to 9.5% held by the top ten. The specimen was unsorted PBMCs, collected 4.2 years after starting antiretroviral therapy. These receptors came from a man aged 45-60 years with HIV. Both conserved end residues are part of each CDR3. Fields, in order: V gene, clone size, J gene, D gene, CDR3 DNA, CDR3 protein. D genes are given only for firm matches. For some rows the clone size is stated as once, few or many, or as a class when expanded; others skip it.

v_call: TRBV19; clone_size: -; j_call: TRBJ1-4; d_call: -; cdr3_nt: TGTGCCAGTAGTATCGGATCCGGCCGTGAAAAACTGTTTTTT; cdr3_aa: CASSIGSGREKLFF
v_call: TRBV18; clone_size: -; j_call: TRBJ1-2; d_call: -; cdr3_nt: TGTGCCAGCTCACCAATAGGGCGAACGTATGGCTACACCTTC; cdr3_aa: CASSPIGRTYGYTF
v_call: TRBV6-5; clone_size: few; j_call: TRBJ2-7; d_call: -; cdr3_nt: TGTGCCAGCAGTTACTCTCCAAGGACATTTACCTACGAGCAGTACTTC; cdr3_aa: CASSYSPRTFTYEQYF
v_call: TRBV6-1; clone_size: -; j_call: TRBJ1-3; d_call: -; cdr3_nt: TGTGCCAGCAGTTCCACACCTCAGCCTGGAAACACCATATATTTT; cdr3_aa: CASSSTPQPGNTIYF
v_call: TRBV6-4; clone_size: -; j_call: TRBJ1-2; d_call: -; cdr3_nt: TGTGCCAGCAGCGCCTCGCAGGGGCACTATGGCTACACCTTC; cdr3_aa: CASSASQGHYGYTF
v_call: TRBV11-1; clone_size: -; j_call: TRBJ1-6; d_call: -; cdr3_nt: TGTGCCAGCAGCCCGCGGGGAAATAATTCACCCCTCCACTTT; cdr3_aa: CASSPRGNNSPLHF
v_call: TRBV7-6; clone_size: once; j_call: TRBJ2-5; d_call: TRBD1; cdr3_nt: TGTGCCAGCAGCCCCAACTTGCAACAGGGGGCTTTAGAGACCCAGTACTTC; cdr3_aa: CASSPNLQQGALETQYF
v_call: TRBV5-1; clone_size: -; j_call: TRBJ2-1; d_call: TRBD2; cdr3_nt: TGCGCCAGCAGCTTGGTTTCTAGCGGGTTTAGCTCCTACAATGAGCAGTTCTTC; cdr3_aa: CASSLVSSGFSSYNEQFF
v_call: TRBV6-1; clone_size: -; j_call: TRBJ1-2; d_call: TRBD1; cdr3_nt: TGTGCCAGCAGGCGGGACAGGGGCGGGTCTGGCGGCTACACCTTC; cdr3_aa: CASRRDRGGSGGYTF
v_call: TRBV27; clone_size: -; j_call: TRBJ2-3; d_call: -; cdr3_nt: TGTGCCAGCAGTCCGGTCGGGACAGATACGCAGTATTTT; cdr3_aa: CASSPVGTDTQYF
v_call: TRBV11-2; clone_size: -; j_call: TRBJ1-1; d_call: -; cdr3_nt: TGTGCCAGCAGCGTATACGGTGCGCTCATGAACACTGAAGCTTTCTTT; cdr3_aa: CASSVYGALMNTEAFF
v_call: TRBV2; clone_size: -; j_call: TRBJ1-1; d_call: -; cdr3_nt: TGTGCCAGCAGAACCGGGACTTCCATGAACACTGAAGCTTTCTTT; cdr3_aa: CASRTGTSMNTEAFF
v_call: TRBV9; clone_size: -; j_call: TRBJ1-1; d_call: TRBD1; cdr3_nt: TGTGCCAGCAGCGAACAGGGGGCGCAGGACACTGAAGCTTTCTTT; cdr3_aa: CASSEQGAQDTEAFF
v_call: TRBV28; clone_size: -; j_call: TRBJ2-7; d_call: -; cdr3_nt: TGTGCCAGCAGTGCTTACAGGGCTGGGAACGAGCAGTACTTC; cdr3_aa: CASSAYRAGNEQYF